This T cell receptor beta chain was sequenced during a study of blood T cell repertoires in COVID-19. Turning to the study itself: PBMCs, B-cell-depleted T cells, or T cells provided the cDNA or gDNA that made up the material.

The trim removed 3 bases at V and 7 bases at J, leaving 7 bases unmatched. The germline gives CDR1 ENHRY, CDR2 SYGVKD. The CDR3 is 14 amino acids. This clone was counted at least ten times. Sequencing used immunoSEQ multiplex PCR; TCRdb keeps in-frame clones, though not all of them. In the table there are 270,000 or so clones, 65% to 90% of which are singletons. The genes are TRBV10-3 and TRBJ1-2; 8 bases map to TRBD1. This TCR came from a human donor in a cohort sampled during active COVID-19. Sequenced material: peripheral blood. The CDR3 DNA sequence: TGTGCCATCAGTGAATCGGACAGGGCGGGTGGCTACACCTTC. Amino acid sequence: CAISESDRAGGYTF.